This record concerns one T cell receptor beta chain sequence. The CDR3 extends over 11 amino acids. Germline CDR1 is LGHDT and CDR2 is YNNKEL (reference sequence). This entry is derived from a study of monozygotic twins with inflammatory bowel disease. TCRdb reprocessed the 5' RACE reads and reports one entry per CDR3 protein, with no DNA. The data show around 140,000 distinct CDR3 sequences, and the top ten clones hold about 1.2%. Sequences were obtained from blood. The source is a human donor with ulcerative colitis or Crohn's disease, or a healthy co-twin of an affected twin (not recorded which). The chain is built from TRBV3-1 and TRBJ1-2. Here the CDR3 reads CASSQDRGYTF.